Following are 16 T cell receptor beta chains from one sample sequenced in a study of cytomegalovirus exposure and HLA in healthy donors. The PCR used 60 Vbeta and 13 Jbeta primers. The repertoire was sequenced with immunoSEQ multiplex PCR; TCRdb's copy has only in-frame clones and lacks some. The sample has some 200,000 clones, over 65% seen once. The sequenced material came from PBMCs. The source of these receptors is a man in his forties in good health and CMV-seronegative.

V usage is TRBV7-2 and J usage is TRBJ2-2; 7 positions agree with TRBD2. Germline trimming cut 1 base from V and 4 bases from J; bases unmatched to any gene: 3. The CDR3 totals 15 residues. Germline V lookup: CDR1 SGHTA, CDR2 FQGNSA. The chain's CDR3 is CASSLDGGSTGELFF. The CDR3 DNA is TGTGCCAGCAGCTTAGACGGGGGGAGCACCGGGGAGCTGTTTTTT.

This clone showed up just once. This chain joins TRBV2 and TRBJ2-7; TRBD2 aligns across 10 bases. The germline V gene encodes CDR1 SNHLY and CDR2 FYNNEI. This CDR3 has 16 amino acids. Trimming removed 1 base from V and 6 bases from J; junction bases left unmatched: 9. CDR3 sequence reads: CASSEGVLAGALEQYF. In DNA, the CDR3 is TGTGCCAGCAGTGAAGGGGTGCTAGCGGGGGCCCTCGAGCAGTACTTC. Together with reference TRBV2 and TRBJ2-7, the CDR3 gives the full variable domain: EPEVTQTPSHQVTQMGQEVILRCVPISNHLYFYWYRQILGQKVEFLVSFYNNEISEKSEIFDDQFSVERPDGSNFTLKIRSTKLEDSAMYFCASSEGVLAGALEQYFGPGTRLTVT.

This clone occurred a few times. The V gene is TRBV27, the J gene TRBJ2-4; 8 positions match TRBD2. Looked up from germline, CDR1 is MNHEY and CDR2 is SMNVEV (reference sequence). The CDR3 contains 17 residues. The ends lost 8 bases at V and 8 bases at J; junction bases unmatched: 20. CDR3 DNA sequence: TGTGCCAGCCGAACGGTAGCGGGGACGGGTAAAAAACACATTCAGTACTTC. This codes for CASRTVAGTGKKHIQYF.

The count of this clone is one. The V and J genes are TRBV27 and TRBJ2-3, with D perhaps matching TRBD1 (6 bases). CDR1 MNHEY and CDR2 SMNVEV come from the germline V gene (reference sequence). Between the trimmed V and J ends, which lost 5 bases and 3 bases, there was a span of 27 bases. This CDR3 contains 19 residues. CDR3 loop: CASSPYFTQGILGTDTQYF. CDR3 bases: TGTGCCAGCAGTCCCTACTTTACACAGGGAATCTTAGGGACAGATACGCAGTATTTT.

V usage is TRBV6-6 and J usage is TRBJ1-2; D is perhaps TRBD1 (6 bases). Germline CDR1 is MNHNY and CDR2 is SVGAGI (reference sequence). The ends were cut back, 0 bases at V and 6 bases at J, with 8 bases in the middle. The CDR3 covers 13 residues. CDR3 loop: CASSYSDRNGYTF. Here the CDR3 DNA reads TGTGCCAGCAGTTACTCCGACAGGAATGGCTACACCTTC.

The chain is built from TRBV10-3 and TRBJ1-1; 12 bases are shared with TRBD1. Germline CDR1 reads ENHRY; CDR2 reads SYGVKD. With V trimmed by 5 bases and J by 10 bases, 14 bases remained unmatched. CDR3 length equals 16 residues. This CDR3 is CAISPGTGGRGWTAFF. CDR3 in DNA: TGTGCCATCAGTCCCGGGACAGGGGGCAGGGGATGGACAGCTTTCTTT.

The rearrangement links TRBV28 to TRBJ2-3, with 10 bases matching TRBD2. Germline V CDR1 and CDR2: MDHEN, SYDVKM. Trimming removed 3 bases from V and 2 bases from J; junction bases left unmatched: 8. The CDR3 runs to 17 residues. CDR3 nucleotide sequence: TGTGCCAGCAGTTTTTCACTAGCGGGGTTATTCACAGATACGCAGTATTTT. Its protein product is CASSFSLAGLFTDTQYF. The full variable domain, its missing parts supplied by reference TRBV28 and TRBJ2-3, is DVKVTQSSRYLVKRTGEKVFLECVQDMDHENMFWYRQDPGLGLRLIYFSYDVKMKEKGDIPEGYSVSREKKERFSLILESASTNQTSMYLCASSFSLAGLFTDTQYFGPGTRLTVL.

As concerns this clone: Additional DNA sequences in this sample encode the identical CDR3. V is TRBV18 and J is TRBJ1-2; 8 nucleotides agree with TRBD1. The germline gives CDR1 KGHSH, CDR2 LQKENI. CDR3 size: 13 residues. V gave up 3 bases and J gave up 3 bases; unmatched junction bases: 0. The CDR3 reads CASSPDRDYGYTF. The CDR3 DNA follows: TGTGCCAGCTCACCGGACAGGGACTATGGCTACACCTTC. The full variable domain, rest sourced from reference TRBV18 and TRBJ1-2, is NAGVMQNPRHLVRRRGQEARLRCSPMKGHSHVYWYRQLPEEGLKFMVYLQKENIIDESGMPKERFSAEFPKEGPSILRIQQVVRGDSAAYFCASSPDRDYGYTFGSGTRLTVV.

The J gene is TRBJ1-1, the V gene TRBV7-2, with a possible D match to TRBD1 (5 bases). Germline lookup yields CDR1 SGHTA and CDR2 FQGNSA. This CDR3 is built from 14 residues. V lost 1 base and J lost 7, with 13 bases in between. The CDR3 sequence: CASSLGGARVEAFF. The DNA of the CDR3 is TGTGCCAGCAGCTTAGGTGGGGCGCGCGTTGAAGCTTTCTTT.

On this clone: The sample has other DNA sequences that encode this CDR3 too. This chain joins TRBV5-1 and TRBJ1-2; D might be TRBD1 (6 bases). V was pared by 0 bases and J by 0 bases, with 6 bases between. This CDR3 has 14 amino acids. From germline, CDR1 is SGHRS and CDR2 YFSETQ. The CDR3 nucleotides are TGCGCCAGCAGCTTGGGGACAGCTAACTATGGCTACACCTTC. Residues: CASSLGTANYGYTF. Combining the CDR3 with reference TRBV5-1 and TRBJ1-2 gives the whole variable domain KAGVTQTPRYLIKTRGQQVTLSCSPISGHRSVSWYQQTPGQGLQFLFEYFSETQRNKGNFPGRFSGRQFSNSRSEMNVSTLELGDSALYLCASSLGTANYGYTFGSGTRLTVV.

V is TRBV4-1 and J is TRBJ2-2; TRBD2 agrees at 9 bases. The CDR3 runs 16 residues. Germline CDR1 reads MGHRA; CDR2 reads YSYEKL. Unmatched junction bases numbered 2, after V lost 3 bases and J lost 0 bases. The CDR3: CASSQTSGPNTGELFF. The CDR3 nucleotides are TGCGCCAGCAGCCAGACTAGCGGTCCGAACACCGGGGAGCTGTTTTTT.

CDR3 DNA sequence: TGTGCCAGTAGCATAAAAAGCGGAATCACAGATACGCAGTATTTT. Translated, it gives CASSIKSGITDTQYF. The V gene is TRBV19, the J gene TRBJ2-3, with TRBD2 as a possible D gene (5 bases). Germline CDR1 LNHDA, CDR2 SQIVND (reference sequence). V was shortened by 6 bases and J by 2 bases, with 15 bases between the two germline ends. The CDR3 spans 15 residues.

CDR3 residues: CASSLVGDYGYTF. For the CDR3, the DNA is TGTGCCAGCAGCCTCGTCGGGGACTATGGCTACACCTTC. The chain joins TRBV28 to TRBJ1-2; D remains unclear. The germline CDR1 and CDR2 sequences are MDHEN and SYDVKM. V was pared by 6 bases and J by 3 bases, with 11 bases between. This CDR3 is built from 13 residues.

DNA of the CDR3: TGTGCCAGCAGCCAAGAGGGCAGGGGGCAGGAGACCCAGTACTTC. This encodes CASSQEGRGQETQYF. J is TRBJ2-5 and V is TRBV4-2; 8 bases match TRBD1. The CDR3 is made up of 15 amino acids. The J segment lost 5 bases and the V segment lost 0 bases, leaving 5 bases of the junction unmatched. Germline values: CDR1 LGHNA, CDR2 YNFKEQ.

This clone is a singleton in its sample. The chain couples TRBV4-3 to TRBJ2-1; D is undetermined. Germline V CDR1 and CDR2: LGHNA, YSLEER. V lost 0 bases, J lost 5 bases, and 11 bases lay in between. The CDR3 has 15 residues. DNA of the CDR3: TGCGCCAGCAGCCAAGATAGGAACGGAGACAATGAGCAGTTCTTC. The encoded protein is CASSQDRNGDNEQFF.

The chain employs TRBV19 and TRBJ2-3; 13 positions match TRBD2. The germline V gene has CDR1 LNHDA and CDR2 SQIVND (reference sequence). Unmatched junction bases numbered 9, after V lost 4 bases and J lost 2 bases. CDR3 length equals 18 residues. CDR3 DNA: TGTGCCAGTAGTAGGCGCACTAGCGGGAGGGGGAACACAGATACGCAGTATTTT. This translates into CASSRRTSGRGNTDTQYF.